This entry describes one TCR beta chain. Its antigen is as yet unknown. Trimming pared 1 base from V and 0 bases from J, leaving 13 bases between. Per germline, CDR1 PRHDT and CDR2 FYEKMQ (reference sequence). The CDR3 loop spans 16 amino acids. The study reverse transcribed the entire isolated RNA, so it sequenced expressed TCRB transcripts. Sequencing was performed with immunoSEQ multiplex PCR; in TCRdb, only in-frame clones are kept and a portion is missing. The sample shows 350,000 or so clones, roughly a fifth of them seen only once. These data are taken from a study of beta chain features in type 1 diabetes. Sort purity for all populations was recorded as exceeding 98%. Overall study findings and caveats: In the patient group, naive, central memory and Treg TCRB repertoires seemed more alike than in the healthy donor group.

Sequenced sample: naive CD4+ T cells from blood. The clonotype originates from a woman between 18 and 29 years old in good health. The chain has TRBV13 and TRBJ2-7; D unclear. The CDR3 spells CASSLVIERSSYEQYF. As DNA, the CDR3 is TGTGCCAGCAGCTTAGTGATAGAGAGAAGCTCCTACGAGCAGTACTTC.